This T cell receptor (beta chain) was sequenced during a study of TIL therapy for anti-PD-1-resistant metastatic lung cancer. Time point: pre-treatment sample, taken before nivolumab and TIL therapy. Tumor tissue came from excised metastases, mostly pleural nodules or supraclavicular lymph nodes. The study's findings and limits: Treatment-naive, never-smoker and oncogene-addicted patients were overrepresented in this highly selected cohort.

This was the immunoSEQ v3 assay. Each library reached some 2 million read pairs, or about 5-6.5 million at deep level. Measured with immunoSEQ multiplex PCR; TCRdb has only the in-frame clones, and not every one. The sample holds 95,000 or so clones, about three fifths seen once. There are 14 residues in the CDR3. V was shortened by 0 bases and J by 1 base, with 6 bases between the two germline ends. The germline CDR1 and CDR2 sequences are LGHNA and YSLEER. A word on this clone: What it binds is unknown.

The sequence derives from a person between 25 and 80 years old with non-small cell lung cancer. V usage is TRBV4-3 and J usage is TRBJ1-1; D ambiguous. Sequencing used tumor tissue, obtained at baseline. The CDR3 protein is CASSQDQPNTEAFF. The DNA for the CDR3 is TGCGCCAGCAGCCAAGACCAGCCGAACACTGAAGCTTTCTTT.